This is a list of T cell receptor beta chains from one sample in a study of OX40 agonist ivuxolimab in advanced cancers. Using immunoSEQ multiplex PCR, the repertoire was profiled, and TCRdb retains in-frame clones only, with some absent. The repertoire holds about 61,000 clones, with approximately 81% as singletons. The sequencing here drew on CD4+ or CD8+ T cells sorted from blood, taken in a trial of the OX40 agonist ivuxolimab. The receptors come from an adult with an advanced solid tumor such as melanoma, head and neck, liver or kidney cancer. Both conserved end residues are part of each CDR3. D genes are given only for firm matches. Size is omitted from some rows. Given values are once, few, many or a class for expanded clones.

abundance	v_gene	j_gene	d_gene	CDR3nt	CDR3aa
-	TRBV10-3	TRBJ1-2	TRBD1	TGTGCCATCAGTGAAGGGACAGACGACAATGGCTACACCTTC	CAISEGTDDNGYTF
-	TRBV2	TRBJ2-7	-	TGTGCCAGCAACTCCCGGGACACCCTTTCCTACGAGCAGTACTTC	CASNSRDTLSYEQYF
-	TRBV11-2	TRBJ2-1	-	TGTGCCAGCAGCTTAGTCACGTGGGGGGAGCAGTTCTTC	CASSLVTWGEQFF
-	TRBV28	TRBJ2-7	-	TGTGCCAGCAGTTTGGAGGGTGTAGTCTACGAGCAGTACTTC	CASSLEGVVYEQYF
-	TRBV10-2	TRBJ1-5	TRBD1	TGCGCCAGCAGTGAGAGACAGGGAGTCTATAGCAATCAGCCCCAGCATTTT	CASSERQGVYSNQPQHF
-	TRBV10-2	TRBJ2-1	TRBD2	TGCGCCAGCAGTCAGACTAGCGGGGGGGAAACCTACAATGAGCAGTTCTTC	CASSQTSGGETYNEQFF
-	TRBV5-1	TRBJ1-4	-	TGCGCCAGCAGCCTAACAACCGACAGAGCAACTAATGAAAAACTGTTTTTT	CASSLTTDRATNEKLFF
-	TRBV7-2	TRBJ2-7	TRBD2	TGTGCCAGCAGCCGAAGCGGGATACTTAGCTCCTACGAGCAGTACTTC	CASSRSGILSSYEQYF
-	TRBV4-2	TRBJ2-7	TRBD2	TGTACCAGCAGCCATAGTCCAGCGGGAGTCCGCGGCGAGCAGTACTTC	CTSSHSPAGVRGEQYF
-	TRBV29-1	TRBJ1-4	TRBD1	TGCAGCGTGCAGGGGGCGACTAATGAAAAACTGTTTTTT	CSVQGATNEKLFF
-	TRBV5-4	TRBJ2-3	-	TGTGCCAGCACCAGAACCACGGGGGATACGCAGTATTTT	CASTRTTGDTQYF
few	TRBV2	TRBJ2-1	-	TGTGCCAGCAGTGAAGAGGTAGCGGCCTACAATGAGCAGTTCTTC	CASSEEVAAYNEQFF
-	TRBV5-4	TRBJ1-1	TRBD1	TGTGCCAGCAGCTCGGGACAGAGTATCGCTGAAGCTTTCTTT	CASSSGQSIAEAFF
-	TRBV28	TRBJ2-1	-	TGTGCCAGCACTAATTTCCAGGACTACAATGAGCAGTTCTTC	CASTNFQDYNEQFF
-	TRBV28	TRBJ2-7	-	TGTGCCAGCACCCTCAACTACGAGCAGTACTTC	CASTLNYEQYF
-	TRBV29-1	TRBJ1-2	TRBD1	TGCAGCGTTCAGGGGGCCTACAGCTATGGCTACACCTTC	CSVQGAYSYGYTF
-	TRBV18	TRBJ2-6	-	TGTGCCTCCAGGGAGGGACAGAGAAGCTCTGGGGCCAACGTCCTGACTTTC	CASREGQRSSGANVLTF
-	TRBV4-2	TRBJ2-5	TRBD2	TGTGCCAGCAGCCGGGGGGAGGGCCGGGAAGAGACCCAGTACTTC	CASSRGEGREETQYF
-	TRBV10-1	TRBJ1-1	-	TGCGCCAGCAGGGTCAGGGCGAAGGACACTGAAGCTTTCTTT	CASRVRAKDTEAFF
-	TRBV4-2	TRBJ1-1	-	TGTGCCAGCAGCTTGGGTGACAGGTTGAACACTGAAGCTTTCTTT	CASSLGDRLNTEAFF
few	TRBV10-3	TRBJ1-1	-	TGTGCCATCAGAGCAGGCGGGGGCACTGAAGCTTTCTTT	CAIRAGGGTEAFF
-	TRBV6-5	TRBJ2-7	-	TGTGCCAGCAGTTACTCGACAGGCACCTACGAGCAGTACTTC	CASSYSTGTYEQYF
-	TRBV2	TRBJ1-2	-	TGTGCCAGCAGTGAAGAGGCAGGGGCTGGCTACACCTTC	CASSEEAGAGYTF
-	TRBV4-1	TRBJ2-5	TRBD2	TGCGCCAGCAGCCTCCTAGCGGGGGTAGAGACCCAGTACTTC	CASSLLAGVETQYF
few	TRBV18	TRBJ2-7	-	TGTGCCAGCTCATCGGACCCTATAGGAGAGCAGTACTTC	CASSSDPIGEQYF
-	TRBV4-2	TRBJ2-1	TRBD1	TGTGCCAGCAGCCAAGGGACAGGGGGCTACAATGAGCAGTTCTTC	CASSQGTGGYNEQFF
-	TRBV5-1	TRBJ2-2	-	TGCGCCAGCAGCTTGGGGGCGGGCACGTCCACGGGGGAGCTGTTTTTT	CASSLGAGTSTGELFF
few	TRBV5-1	TRBJ2-3	-	TGCGCCAGCGCACCTTCCGCCTTAGGTGCAGATACGCAGTATTTT	CASAPSALGADTQYF
-	TRBV7-8	TRBJ2-7	-	TGTGCCAGCAGCTTAGAAGGAGGCCGGGTAAGCGACAACGAGCAGTACTTC	CASSLEGGRVSDNEQYF
-	TRBV30	TRBJ1-2	-	TGTGCCTGGAGTTTGGGCACACTACCTAACTATGGCTACACCTTC	CAWSLGTLPNYGYTF
-	TRBV25-1	TRBJ2-3	-	TGTGCCAGCAGTGAATTTTCGGGGGGCAGCACAGATACGCAGTATTTT	CASSEFSGGSTDTQYF
-	TRBV7-9	TRBJ1-1	-	TGTGCCAGCAGCTTAGATACAGCCACTGAAGCTTTCTTT	CASSLDTATEAFF
-	TRBV7-9	TRBJ2-7	-	TGTGCCAGCAGCGATGGGCAATCCTACGAGCAGTACTTC	CASSDGQSYEQYF
-	TRBV4-3	TRBJ1-6	TRBD1	TGCGCCAGCAGCCCAAGCGGACAGGGGGAAAGATCCTATAATTCACCCCTCCACTTT	CASSPSGQGERSYNSPLHF
-	TRBV29-1	TRBJ2-5	TRBD2	TGCAGCGCCGGGAGGACTAGCGGGAGGACCCAGTACTTC	CSAGRTSGRTQYF
once	TRBV10-3	TRBJ2-7	TRBD1	TGTGCCATCAGCGGGACAGGGGTAAACGAGCAGTACTTC	CAISGTGVNEQYF
-	TRBV19	TRBJ2-6	-	TGTGCCAGTAGTAGTGTAGGGATCCGCGTGGGGGCCAACGTCCTGACTTTC	CASSSVGIRVGANVLTF
-	TRBV2	TRBJ2-2	-	TGTGCCAGCAGTGTACTAATTAGGGGGGAGCTGTTTTTT	CASSVLIRGELFF
once	TRBV6-6	TRBJ1-1	-	TGCAGAGGGGGGAAAATAGGGGACACTGAAGCTTTCTTT	CRGGKIGDTEAFF
-	TRBV7-2	TRBJ2-7	TRBD2	TGTGCCAGCAGCCCCCTAGGGCGGGAGGGTCGCTACGAGCAGTACTTC	CASSPLGREGRYEQYF
-	TRBV29-1	TRBJ1-4	-	TGCAGCGTTGAAGGCTCTTCAACTAATGAAAAACTGTTTTTT	CSVEGSSTNEKLFF
few	TRBV6-1	TRBJ1-1	TRBD1	TGTGCCAGCCCTGGACAGGTGAACACTGAAGCTTTCTTT	CASPGQVNTEAFF
-	TRBV11-2	TRBJ2-7	-	TGTGCCAGCAGCTGGCCGGAGGGCAGGGGCGGTTACGAGCAGTACTTC	CASSWPEGRGGYEQYF
-	TRBV2	TRBJ2-2	-	TGTGCCAGCAGACACGGTGGCGGGGACACCGGGGAGCTGTTTTTT	CASRHGGGDTGELFF
-	TRBV18	TRBJ2-7	TRBD2	TGTGCCAGCTCACCACCCCTAGCGGGAGGAGGCGAGCAGTACTTC	CASSPPLAGGGEQYF
-	TRBV21-1	TRBJ1-5	-	TGTGCCAGCAGCAAGAACTCCGTGGGGCCCCAGCATTTT	CASSKNSVGPQHF
-	TRBV5-5	TRBJ1-5	-	TGTGCCAGCAGCTTGGACAGAGGTCAGCCCCAGCATTTT	CASSLDRGQPQHF
-	TRBV28	TRBJ1-1	-	TGTGCCAGCAGCCCCGGGACACGAGTTTGGGAAGCTTTCTTT	CASSPGTRVWEAFF